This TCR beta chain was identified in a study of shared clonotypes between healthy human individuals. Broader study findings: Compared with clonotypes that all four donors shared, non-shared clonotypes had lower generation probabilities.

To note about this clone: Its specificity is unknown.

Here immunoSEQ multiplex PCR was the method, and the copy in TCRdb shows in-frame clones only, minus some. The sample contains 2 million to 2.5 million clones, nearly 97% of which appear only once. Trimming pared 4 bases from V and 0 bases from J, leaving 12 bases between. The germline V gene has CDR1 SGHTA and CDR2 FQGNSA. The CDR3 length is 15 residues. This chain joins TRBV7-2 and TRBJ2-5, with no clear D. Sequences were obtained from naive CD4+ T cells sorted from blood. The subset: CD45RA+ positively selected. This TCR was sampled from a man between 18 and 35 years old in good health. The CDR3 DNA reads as TGTGCCAGCAGCTCGCAAAGGGTTTACCAAGAGACCCAGTACTTC. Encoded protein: CASSSQRVYQETQYF.